Listed below are T cell receptor beta chains from one sample, sequenced in a study of blood T cell repertoires in COVID-19. The assay was immunoSEQ multiplex PCR, and TCRdb's table has in-frame clones only and misses some. The sample records around 300,000 clones, around 86% being singletons. Specimen: PBMCs or T cells enriched from blood (not recorded which). The receptors originated from a woman aged 35 to 49 who had recovered from COVID-19. The CDR3 runs from the conserved cysteine through the conserved F or W. A D gene is named only where the DNA matches it firmly. Clone sizes are given selectively: once, few, many, or a class where the clone is expanded.

v_call: TRBV7-8; d_call: NA; j_call: TRBJ2-7; clone_size: few; cdr3_aa: CASSIGTAGGSYEQYF; cdr3_nt: TGTGCCAGCAGCATCGGCACCGCGGGCGGATCCTACGAGCAGTACTTC
v_call: TRBV7-2; d_call: TRBD1; j_call: TRBJ1-1; clone_size: NA; cdr3_aa: CASSLVGRGPMNTEAFF; cdr3_nt: TGTGCCAGCAGCTTAGTGGGCAGGGGGCCAATGAACACTGAAGCTTTCTTT
v_call: TRBV5-6; d_call: NA; j_call: TRBJ2-5; clone_size: NA; cdr3_aa: CASSWLGRRQETQYF; cdr3_nt: TGTGCCAGCAGTTGGTTAGGACGGAGGCAAGAGACCCAGTACTTC
v_call: TRBV19; d_call: NA; j_call: TRBJ1-1; clone_size: once; cdr3_aa: CASGQQGTTEAFF; cdr3_nt: TGTGCCAGCGGACAGCAGGGAACCACTGAAGCTTTCTTT
v_call: TRBV6-5; d_call: TRBD1; j_call: TRBJ1-5; clone_size: NA; cdr3_aa: CASKPTGVSNQPQHF; cdr3_nt: TGTGCCAGCAAACCTACAGGGGTAAGCAATCAGCCCCAGCATTTT
v_call: TRBV19; d_call: NA; j_call: TRBJ1-1; clone_size: NA; cdr3_aa: CASSPHSGHPVGAEAFF; cdr3_nt: TGTGCCAGTAGTCCCCACTCGGGACATCCGGTCGGGGCTGAAGCTTTCTTT
v_call: TRBV2; d_call: NA; j_call: TRBJ1-2; clone_size: NA; cdr3_aa: CASSGVRDHGYTF; cdr3_nt: TGTGCCAGCAGTGGGGTCAGGGATCATGGCTACACCTTC
v_call: TRBV24-1; d_call: TRBD1; j_call: TRBJ1-2; clone_size: once; cdr3_aa: CATSEPDREYGYTF; cdr3_nt: TGTGCCACCAGTGAACCGGACAGGGAGTATGGCTACACCTTC
v_call: TRBV5-1; d_call: TRBD1; j_call: TRBJ1-1; clone_size: NA; cdr3_aa: CASRTAGGGEAFF; cdr3_nt: TGCGCCAGCCGAACGGCAGGGGGCGGTGAAGCTTTCTTT
v_call: TRBV18; d_call: TRBD2; j_call: TRBJ2-7; clone_size: NA; cdr3_aa: CASCELAGAYEQYF; cdr3_nt: TGTGCCAGCTGCGAACTAGCGGGAGCCTACGAGCAGTACTTC
v_call: TRBV9; d_call: TRBD2; j_call: TRBJ2-7; clone_size: NA; cdr3_aa: CASSIDHSGPSYEQYF; cdr3_nt: TGTGCCAGCAGCATAGACCATAGCGGGCCGTCCTACGAGCAGTACTTC
v_call: TRBV19; d_call: NA; j_call: TRBJ1-5; clone_size: NA; cdr3_aa: CASSLTENSNQPQHF; cdr3_nt: TGTGCCAGTAGCCTCACAGAGAATAGCAATCAGCCCCAGCATTTT
v_call: TRBV4-1; d_call: TRBD1; j_call: TRBJ1-2; clone_size: NA; cdr3_aa: CASTTTGENYGYTF; cdr3_nt: TGCGCCAGCACAACGACAGGGGAGAACTATGGCTACACCTTC
v_call: TRBV15; d_call: NA; j_call: TRBJ1-1; clone_size: NA; cdr3_aa: CATSYKPGLKAFF; cdr3_nt: TGTGCCACCAGCTATAAACCGGGACTGAAAGCTTTCTTT
v_call: TRBV7-2; d_call: NA; j_call: TRBJ2-7; clone_size: NA; cdr3_aa: CASSFGPVEQYF; cdr3_nt: TGTGCCAGCAGCTTTGGGCCGGTGGAGCAGTACTTC